Presented here are 7 T cell receptor beta chains from one specimen sequenced in a study of CD8 T cells in ankylosing spondylitis. MiXCR, run by TCRdb on the 5' RACE reads, gives a single entry per CDR3 protein. This table has 200,000 to 300,000 distinct CDR3 sequences, around 10% appearing once. Sequenced: blood, either unsorted or a sorted T cell fraction (not recorded which). Source of these receptors: a male donor with ankylosing spondylitis or in good health (not recorded which).

The chain has TRBV28 and TRBJ2-7; 8 nucleotides align to TRBD1. CDR3 length: 15 residues. Germline assignment: CDR1 MDHEN and CDR2 SYDVKM. V lost 2 bases and J lost 6; bases outside the gene matches: 9. In DNA form, the CDR3 reads TGTGCCAGCAGTTTACCCGTGGACAGGGTTTGCGAGCAGTACTTC. Protein: CASSLPVDRVCEQYF.

This clonotype was seen more than once but under ten times. V gene TRBV5-1 combines with J gene TRBJ2-2, with 12 bases fitting TRBD2. The V gene end was trimmed by 2 bases and the J gene end by 5 bases; junction bases not matched to a gene: 4. Germline V CDR1 and CDR2: SGHRS, YFSETQ. CDR3 length equals 16 residues. The CDR3 protein is CASSFTSGGHTGELFF. For the CDR3, the DNA is TGCGCCAGCAGCTTTACTAGCGGGGGGCATACCGGGGAGCTGTTTTTT. The whole variable domain, remainder taken from reference TRBV5-1 and TRBJ2-2, is KAGVTQTPRYLIKTRGQQVTLSCSPISGHRSVSWYQQTPGQGLQFLFEYFSETQRNKGNFPGRFSGRQFSNSRSEMNVSTLELGDSALYLCASSFTSGGHTGELFFGEGSRLTVL.

This clonotype appeared many times. This sequence joins TRBV20-1 and TRBJ1-2; D is undetermined. The V gene lost 6 bases and the J gene lost 7 bases, with 9 bases spanning the gap. Germline loops: CDR1 DFQATT, CDR2 SNEGSKA (reference sequence). The CDR3 is made up of 10 amino acids. The chain's CDR3 is CSAFFGGYTF. CDR3 DNA: TGCAGTGCCTTCTTCGGTGGCTACACCTTC.

This clonotype was seen repeatedly, ten times or more. The V and J genes are TRBV6-5 and TRBJ2-6; no firm D call. Germline V CDR1 and CDR2: MNHEY, SVGAGI. Trimming stripped 2 bases from V and 3 bases from J, with 17 bases between. The CDR3 contains 18 residues. The CDR3: CASSYPPAIPGGANVLTF. Here the CDR3 DNA reads TGTGCCAGCAGTTACCCCCCAGCGATCCCTGGTGGGGCCAACGTCCTGACTTTC.

This clonotype was counted ten times or more. This rearrangement joins TRBV20-1 to TRBJ1-6; 7 nucleotides match TRBD1. J gave up 9 bases and V 6 bases, and 11 bases lay outside the gene matches. Germline V gene data show CDR1 as DFQATT and CDR2 as SNEGSKA (reference sequence). This CDR3 comprises 14 residues. The CDR3 DNA is TGCAGTGCCCCCCCGGACAGGATGAGTTCACCCCTCCACTTT. Translated: CSAPPDRMSSPLHF.

This clonotype occurred many times. The rearrangement joins TRBV20-1 to TRBJ1-5, with D possibly TRBD1 on 6 matching bases. V was cut by 6 bases and J by 5 bases, with 14 bases left in between. CDR3 length: 13 amino acids. From germline, CDR1 is DFQATT and CDR2 SNEGSKA (reference sequence). For the CDR3, the DNA is TGCAGTGCCGGGGCCGGGGGCCATCAGCCCCAGCATTTT. Its protein product is CSAGAGGHQPQHF.

This clonotype has ten or more counts. J is TRBJ2-2 and V is TRBV25-1, with TRBD1 matching over 9 bases. Unmatched junction bases numbered 9, after V lost 8 bases and J lost 8 bases. CDR1 is MGHDK, CDR2 SYGVNS, per germline. The CDR3 runs to 14 residues. CDR3 loop: CASGRDRDRGELFF. CDR3 sequence (DNA): TGTGCCAGCGGTCGGGACAGGGATAGGGGGGAGCTGTTTTTT. Filled out from reference TRBV25-1 and TRBJ2-2, the complete variable domain reads EADIYQTPRYLVIGTGKKITLECSQTMGHDKMYWYQQDPGMELHLIHYSYGVNSTEKGDLSSESTVSRIRTEHFPLTLESARPSHTSQYLCASGRDRDRGELFFGEGSRLTVL.